This entry features one T cell receptor (beta chain) sequence. Its cognate antigen is unknown. The V end lost 6 bases, the J end lost 1 base, and 14 bases lay between the germline ends. Germline V gene sequence: CDR1 SGHNT, CDR2 YYREEE (reference sequence). The CDR3 extends over 14 amino acids. All the donors were Caucasian adults who lived in Nashville, Tennessee. Negatively enriched CD4+ T cells were divided by CD45RA into naive and memory. The data belong to a study of shared clonotypes between healthy human individuals. Overall study findings and caveats: Around 5.4% of naive CD4 clonotypes were common to a few donors.

Per the original methods: Filtering of immunoSEQ junctional sequences could not match full-length read filtering. Libraries were prepared by immunoSEQ multiplex PCR; TCRdb keeps only in-frame clonotypes and omits some of them. Clone size and V and J calls were adopted from that table, with D and trimming inferred from the DNA. The data show under 600,000 clones, about 97% seen once. The gene calls are TRBV5-4 and TRBJ2-7, with D maybe TRBD2 (6 bases). This receptor was obtained from a woman in her 30s in good health. The sequenced sample consisted of naive CD4+ T cells sorted from blood. Sample subset: CD45RA+ positively selected. The CDR3 nucleotides read TGTGCCAGCAAGTCCGGGGGTGGGTCCTACGAGCAGTACTTC. Its protein product is CASKSGGGSYEQYF.